A few counts support the clone carrying this T cell receptor beta chain. Germline V gives CDR1 MNHNS, CDR2 SASEGT. This CDR3 is built from 15 residues. Germline trimming cut 4 bases from V and 3 bases from J; bases unmatched to any gene: 8. This specimen belongs to a study of identical twins. TCRdb independently ran MiXCR on the 5' RACE reads; one entry per CDR3 protein. The sample yields hundreds of thousands of distinct CDR3 sequences, 20% to 25% seen once. The data also belong to a second study, concerning T cells expressing NK-cell markers. As that study records: Sorting was restricted to alpha-beta TCR T cells by an anti-gamma-delta TCR antibody in several experiments.

The sequence came from a woman under 30 in good health. The chain links TRBV6-1 to TRBJ1-2; 7 nucleotides line up with TRBD1. Sample: CD4+ T cells sorted from blood. In nucleotides, the CDR3 is TGTGCCAGCAGTGCCCGACAGGGAGTCGACTATGGCTACACCTTC. Its translation is CASSARQGVDYGYTF.